These 30 T cell receptor beta chains share one sample of origin, sequenced in a study of CD8+ T cells in alopecia areata. Treatment specified: oral pan-JAK inhibitor, 5-10 mg twice daily. RNA extraction and reverse transcription yielded cDNA as sequencing template. Generated by immunoSEQ multiplex PCR, the TCRdb table keeps only in-frame clones and is missing some. The sample has about 60,000 clones; around 45% are singletons. This specimen was CD8+ T cells sorted from blood, taken at approximately week 36, from a patient treated with tofacitinib. These receptor sequences come from a human donor with alopecia areata.

This clone was seen a few times. The V call is TRBV29-1, the J call TRBJ2-7, with D possibly being TRBD1 (6 bases). The CDR3 covers 13 residues. In germline, CDR1 is SQVTM, CDR2 ANQGSEA. V was cut by 5 bases and J by 3 bases, with 14 bases left in between. DNA of the CDR3: TGCAGCGTTCTTCCGGGACACAACTACGAGCAGTACTTC. Its protein is CSVLPGHNYEQYF.

This chain connects TRBV10-3 to TRBJ2-7; no reliable D call. Trimming took off 0 bases at V and 5 bases at J, with 5 bases between the two ends. The germline CDR1 and CDR2 sequences are ENHRY and SYGVKD. CDR3 length: 12 amino acids. As DNA, the CDR3 is TGTGCCATCAGTGAGTCATGGGACGAGCAGTACTTC. Translated: CAISESWDEQYF.

This chain links TRBV30 with TRBJ1-2; 10 positions agree with TRBD1. The length of the CDR3 is 13 residues. With 8 bases clipped from V and 2 bases from J, the junction kept 5 bases outside the gene matches. The germline V gene encodes CDR1 GTSNPN and CDR2 SVGIG (reference sequence). The CDR3 nucleotides read TGTGCCGGGCGGGACAGGGGCAACTATGGCTACACCTTC. Residues: CAGRDRGNYGYTF.

This clone has a handful of counts. The CDR3 reads CSVVGWEPDQTQYF. As DNA, the CDR3 is TGCAGCGTTGTAGGGTGGGAACCCGACCAGACCCAGTACTTC. J is TRBJ2-5 and V is TRBV29-1; D is unclear. V shed 4 bases and J shed 6 bases, with 18 bases lying between them. Germline assignment: CDR1 SQVTM and CDR2 ANQGSEA. This CDR3 comprises 14 residues.

This chain joins TRBV7-9 and TRBJ2-7; 7 bases are shared with TRBD2. Germline V gene lookup returns CDR1 SEHNR and CDR2 FQNEAQ (reference sequence). The CDR3 is 15 residues long. V lost 5 bases to trimming and J lost 2 bases; unmatched junction nucleotides: 9. The CDR3 reads CASSHTSEKPYEQYF. CDR3 DNA sequence: TGTGCCAGCAGCCACACTAGCGAGAAACCCTACGAGCAGTACTTC.

This clone appeared a few times. The J gene is TRBJ2-7, the V gene TRBV5-6; D is uncertain. The germline V gene encodes CDR1 SGHDT and CDR2 YYEEEE. Deletions cut 0 bases from V and 1 base from J, with 5 bases between. The CDR3 loop spans 13 amino acids. The DNA for the CDR3 is TGTGCCAGCAGCTTGGCCGGGTCCTACGAGCAGTACTTC. It is translated as CASSLAGSYEQYF.

This clone turned up a few times. This sequence joins TRBV11-2 and TRBJ2-5; D is possibly TRBD1 or TRBD2 (5 bases each). The CDR3 is made up of 11 amino acids. With 6 bases removed from V and 4 bases from J, the gap between germline ends came to 6 bases. Germline assignment: CDR1 SGHAT and CDR2 FQNNGV. For the CDR3, the DNA is TGTGCCAGCAGGAGGGGAGAGACCCAGTACTTC. Translated: CASRRGETQYF.

This chain joins TRBV4-1 and TRBJ2-3, with 9 bases aligning to TRBD2. This CDR3 region has 17 residues. Germline CDR1 is MGHRA and CDR2 is YSYEKL. With 3 bases clipped from V and 3 bases from J, the junction kept 10 bases outside the gene matches. CDR3 sequence: CASSHLKGTSTTDTQYF. CDR3 DNA sequence: TGCGCCAGCAGCCACTTGAAGGGGACTAGCACGACAGATACGCAGTATTTT.

The chain uses TRBV7-9 and TRBJ2-7; TRBD2 aligns across 7 bases. The CDR3 has 12 residues. The V and J ends lost 6 bases and 6 bases, in that order; junction bases with no gene match: 5. Germline lookup yields CDR1 SEHNR and CDR2 FQNEAQ (reference sequence). CDR3 residues: CASRSSGVEQYF. As DNA, the CDR3 is TGTGCCAGCAGATCAAGCGGGGTCGAGCAGTACTTC.

The chain links TRBV29-1 to TRBJ2-7; D is possibly TRBD2 (5 bases). Trimming stripped 7 bases from V and 2 bases from J, with 9 bases between. Germline assignment: CDR1 SQVTM and CDR2 ANQGSEA. The length of the CDR3 is 11 residues. CDR3 sequence: CSARVTYEQYF. For the CDR3, the DNA is TGCAGCGCGCGGGTGACCTACGAGCAGTACTTC.

This clone has a count of ten or more. The chain couples TRBV6-1 to TRBJ2-4; D remains ambiguous. Per germline, CDR1 MNHNS and CDR2 SASEGT. V lost 0 bases to trimming and J lost 5 bases, with 11 bases between them. The CDR3 runs to 15 residues. Here the CDR3 DNA reads TGTGCCAGCAGTGAAGCGCCGCTTCCCGAAAACATTCAGTACTTC. Its translation is CASSEAPLPENIQYF.

This chain uses TRBV2 with TRBJ1-5, with D perhaps matching TRBD1 (5 bases). The length of the CDR3 is 16 residues. Trimming took off 5 bases at V and 3 bases at J, with 17 bases between the two ends. CDR1 and CDR2 from the germline V gene are SNHLY and FYNNEI. The CDR3 reads CASSQVAGFYNQPQHF. The CDR3, as DNA: TGTGCCAGCAGTCAAGTTGCAGGGTTCTACAATCAGCCCCAGCATTTT.

Only a few counts were recorded for this clone. The rearrangement uses TRBV4-1 and TRBJ1-5; D ambiguous. Deletions cut 1 base from V and 7 bases from J, with 14 bases between. Germline CDR1 and CDR2: MGHRA and YSYEKL. CDR3 size: 15 residues. CDR3 amino acids: CASSQGVSKEQPQHF. CDR3 DNA: TGCGCCAGCAGCCAAGGGGTCTCAAAAGAGCAGCCCCAGCATTTT.

The CDR3 DNA reads TGTGCCAGCAGCAAAGAGGCAGGCACAGATACGCAGTATTTT. Its protein product is CASSKEAGTDTQYF. The chain couples TRBV21-1 to TRBJ2-3. TRBV21-1 is described as a pseudogene. This CDR3 contains 14 residues.

The chain recombines TRBV14 with TRBJ1-2; TRBD1 matches 8 bases. V was pared by 0 bases and J by 8 bases, with 8 bases of the junction left unmatched. The length of the CDR3 is 15 residues. CDR1 is SGHDN, CDR2 FVKESK, per germline. The CDR3 bases are TGTGCCAGCAGCCAAGATCGCAGGGGGCCTCGGGGCTACACCTTC. This encodes CASSQDRRGPRGYTF.

A single count supports this clone. The CDR3 here is CASSFIRDTQYF. The CDR3 DNA reads as TGTGCCAGCAGTTTCATAAGGGATACGCAGTATTTT. The chain joins TRBV28 to TRBJ2-3; D is unresolved. V was clipped by 3 bases and J by 6 bases, with 7 bases between them. The length of the CDR3 is 12 residues. From germline, CDR1 is MDHEN and CDR2 SYDVKM.

This clone was found a few times. The V gene is TRBV29-1, the J gene TRBJ2-7; D unclear. V was shortened by 4 bases and J by 3 bases, with 10 bases between the two germline ends. Germline loops: CDR1 SQVTM, CDR2 ANQGSEA. This CDR3 is built from 12 residues. The DNA of the CDR3 is TGCAGCGTTGTGAACTCCCGCTACGAGCAGTACTTC. Amino acid sequence: CSVVNSRYEQYF.

This clone appeared a few times. The chain recombines TRBV27 with TRBJ2-7; 12 bases match TRBD2. The CDR3 covers 14 residues. V lost 5 bases and J lost 2; bases outside the gene matches: 1. The V gene's germline CDR1 is MNHEY and CDR2 SMNVEV (reference sequence). CDR3 sequence (DNA): TGTGCCAGCAGTCTAGCGGGAGGGCCCTACGAGCAGTACTTC. Its protein product is CASSLAGGPYEQYF.

The table lists this clone with a few counts. A far bigger clonotype differs at one base, so this is likely a read error. The same CDR3 is also encoded by other DNA sequences in this sample. V is TRBV9 and J is TRBJ2-1; TRBD2 is a possible D gene (5 bases). Germline V CDR1 and CDR2: SGDLS, YYNGEE. The CDR3 sequence is 13 residues long. V was cut by 4 bases and J by 6 bases, with 11 bases left in between. The CDR3 nucleotides are TGTGCCAGCAGCCAAGAGGGTTCCAATGAGCAGTTCTTC. Protein product: CASSQEGSNEQFF.

This clone was found a few times. V is TRBV7-2 and J is TRBJ2-7, with D unclear. Germline loops: CDR1 SGHTA, CDR2 FQGNSA. V shed 6 bases and J shed 4 bases, with 7 bases lying between them. This CDR3 is 11 amino acids long. DNA for the CDR3: TGTGCCAGCAGGTCAGGATACGAGCAGTACTTC. It translates to CASRSGYEQYF.

The V and J genes are TRBV11-2 and TRBJ2-5, with a weak D call TRBD1 (6 bases). The CDR3 is made up of 15 amino acids. Trimming left V 5 bases short and J 3 bases short, with 16 bases between. The V gene's germline CDR1 is SGHAT and CDR2 FQNNGV. The CDR3 DNA reads TGTGCCAGCAGCCTACACACAGGGTGGGAAGAGACCCAGTACTTC. Amino acids: CASSLHTGWEETQYF.

The rearrangement links TRBV7-9 to TRBJ1-1; D is uncertain. Deletions cut 5 bases from V and 1 base from J, with 5 bases between. The CDR3 runs to 12 residues. Germline assignment: CDR1 SEHNR and CDR2 FQNEAQ (reference sequence). CDR3 nucleotides: TGTGCCAGCAGCCTACAGAACACTGAAGCTTTCTTT. As protein: CASSLQNTEAFF. Looking up the rest from reference TRBV7-9 and TRBJ1-1 gives the full variable domain: DTGVSQNPRHKITKRGQNVTFRCDPISEHNRLYWYRQTLGQGPEFLTYFQNEAQLEKSRLLSDRFSAERPKGSFSTLEIQRTEQGDSAMYLCASSLQNTEAFFGQGTRLTVV.

The CDR3 sequence: CASSLGRLGGYTF. CDR3 nucleotide sequence: TGTGCCAGCAGTTTAGGGCGCCTGGGGGGCTACACCTTC. This chain links TRBV27 with TRBJ1-2; no clear D. Germline V gene sequence: CDR1 MNHEY, CDR2 SMNVEV (reference sequence). V lost 2 bases and J lost 8, with 12 bases in between. CDR3 length equals 13 residues.

This chain connects TRBV28 to TRBJ2-3, with D maybe TRBD2 (6 bases). In germline, CDR1 is MDHEN, CDR2 SYDVKM. V dropped 6 bases and J dropped 6 bases, with 19 bases sitting between them. The CDR3 is made up of 15 amino acids. The CDR3 loop reads CASSPLALPGDTQYF. DNA for the CDR3: TGTGCCAGCAGCCCCCTAGCGCTCCCGGGGGATACGCAGTATTTT.

The genes are TRBV27 and TRBJ2-7, with TRBD2 as a possible D gene (5 bases). Germline-derived CDR1 and CDR2 are MNHEY and SMNVEV (reference sequence). V lost 5 bases and J 2 bases, leaving 10 bases between the germline ends. The CDR3 length is 13 residues. The chain's CDR3 is CASSKRGTYEQYF. CDR3 nucleotide sequence: TGTGCCAGCAGTAAACGGGGAACCTACGAGCAGTACTTC.

This clone was recorded a few times. The chain is built from TRBV6-6 and TRBJ2-1; no definite D call. The length of the CDR3 is 12 residues. V shed 5 bases and J shed 7 bases, with 9 bases lying between them. CDR1 is MNHNY and CDR2 is SVGAGI in the germline V gene (reference sequence). In nucleotides, the CDR3 is TGTGCCAGCAGTGAGCTCAAGAATGAGCAGTTCTTC. Encoded protein: CASSELKNEQFF.

The chain uses TRBV6-5 and TRBJ1-1, with a weak D call TRBD1 (5 bases). CDR1 and CDR2 from the germline V gene are MNHEY and SVGAGI. Trimming pared 8 bases from V and 5 bases from J, leaving 15 bases between. There are 13 residues in the CDR3. The CDR3 bases are TGTGCCAGCTCCGAGGGGAGATGGACTGAAGCTTTCTTT. Amino acid sequence: CASSEGRWTEAFF.

This clone has only a few counts. The J gene is TRBJ2-7, the V gene TRBV7-2; D is uncertain. V lost 4 bases and J lost 3, with 10 bases in between. The CDR3 loop spans 13 amino acids. Germline values: CDR1 SGHTA, CDR2 FQGNSA. The CDR3 DNA is TGTGCCAGCAGCTCTCGGGCTAGCTACGAGCAGTACTTC. Amino acids: CASSSRASYEQYF.

This clone was picked up a small number of times. V is TRBV11-2 and J is TRBJ2-7; D remains unclear. V dropped 5 bases and J dropped 4 bases, with 9 bases sitting between them. This CDR3 spans 12 amino acids. Per germline, CDR1 SGHAT and CDR2 FQNNGV. Here the CDR3 reads CASSRLRYEQYF. The CDR3 DNA sequence: TGTGCCAGCAGCCGGTTAAGGTACGAGCAGTACTTC. The full variable domain, with the rest looked up from reference TRBV11-2 and TRBJ2-7, is EAGVAQSPRYKIIEKRQSVAFWCNPISGHATLYWYQQILGQGPKLLIQFQNNGVVDDSQLPKDRFSAERLKGVDSTLKIQPAKLEDSAVYLCASSRLRYEQYFGPGTRLTVT.

This clone was seen only a few times. This sequence joins TRBV7-9 and TRBJ2-7, with 8 nucleotides matching TRBD1. The CDR3 spans 12 residues. Losses at the gene ends were 10 bases for V and 0 bases for J; bases not matched to a gene: 2. The V gene's germline CDR1 is SEHNR and CDR2 FQNEAQ (reference sequence). As DNA, the CDR3 is TGTGCCATCGACAGGGGCTCCTACGAGCAGTACTTC. Amino acid sequence: CAIDRGSYEQYF.